These 26 T cell receptor beta chains were all obtained from the same sample, sequenced in a study of shared clonotypes between healthy human individuals. Sequenced by immunoSEQ multiplex PCR; TCRdb stores in-frame clones only, minus some. The sample shows 2 million to 3 million clones, roughly 93% of them seen only once. The sequenced material came from naive CD4+ T cells from PBMCs. Subset: CD45RA+ positively selected. Receptors originate from a man aged 18 to 35 in good health. Some clones in this sample may be carry-over from other donors' samples.

The J gene is TRBJ1-1, the V gene TRBV28; D ambiguous. The V gene's germline CDR1 is MDHEN and CDR2 SYDVKM. The CDR3 consists of 12 residues. Trimming left V 11 bases short and J 6 bases short, with 16 bases between. CDR3 amino acids: CAAQSYPAEAFF. CDR3 DNA: TGTGCCGCGCAGTCATACCCAGCTGAAGCTTTCTTT.

Concerning this clone: Different DNA sequences within this sample yield the same CDR3. V usage is TRBV5-4 and J usage is TRBJ2-7; TRBD1 aligns across 7 bases. Trimming at V came to 4 bases and at J to 1 base, leaving 5 bases not matched to a gene. There are 14 residues in the CDR3. Germline V gene lookup returns CDR1 SGHNT and CDR2 YYREEE (reference sequence). Here the CDR3 reads CASSPRTGSYEQYF. DNA for the CDR3: TGTGCCAGCAGCCCACGGACAGGATCCTACGAGCAGTACTTC.

This chain's CDR3 is CATSKKATANYGYTF. The CDR3 DNA reads as TGTGCCACCAGCAAAAAGGCGACAGCTAACTATGGCTACACCTTC. The rearrangement links TRBV15 to TRBJ1-2, with D maybe TRBD1 (5 bases). Germline CDR1 is LNHNV and CDR2 is YYDKDF (reference sequence). This CDR3 has 15 amino acids. Trimming shortened V by 4 bases and J by 0 bases, and 12 bases separated the two germline ends.

The rearrangement joins TRBV11-2 to TRBJ1-1, with 9 bases aligning to TRBD1. The CDR3 extends over 17 amino acids. Germline lookup yields CDR1 SGHAT and CDR2 FQNNGV. The V and J ends lost 5 bases and 10 bases, in that order; junction bases with no gene match: 20. CDR3 region: CASSRTSGLRQGGVAFF. CDR3 in DNA: TGTGCCAGCAGCCGGACGTCCGGTTTAAGACAGGGGGGCGTAGCTTTCTTT.

Concerning this clone: Different DNA sequences within this sample yield the same CDR3. The J gene is TRBJ2-1, the V gene TRBV7-2; 8 bases are shared with TRBD2. V trimming: 5 bases; J trimming: 4 bases; junction bases outside the gene matches: 7. The CDR3 loop spans 15 amino acids. The germline V gene encodes CDR1 SGHTA and CDR2 FQGNSA. CDR3 sequence (DNA): TGTGCCAGCAGCCTAAGCGGGAGTACTTACAATGAGCAGTTCTTC. Residues: CASSLSGSTYNEQFF.

The chain has TRBV30 and TRBJ2-5, with 13 bases lining up with TRBD2. In germline, CDR1 is GTSNPN, CDR2 SVGIG (reference sequence). The CDR3 is made up of 15 amino acids. The trim removed 1 base at V and 4 bases at J, leaving 3 bases unmatched. The CDR3 loop reads CAWSAGLAGAETQYF. CDR3 DNA sequence: TGTGCCTGGAGTGCCGGACTAGCGGGAGCAGAGACCCAGTACTTC. The full variable domain, completed using reference TRBV30 and TRBJ2-5, is SQTIHQWPATLVQPVGSPLSLECTVEGTSNPNLYWYRQAAGRGLQLLFYSVGIGQISSEVPQNLSASRPQDRQFILSSKKLLLSDSGFYLCAWSAGLAGAETQYFGPGTRLLVL.

This chain links TRBV6-6 with TRBJ1-5, with TRBD1 as a possible D gene (6 bases). Germline V gene sequence: CDR1 MNHNY, CDR2 SVGAGI (reference sequence). This CDR3 contains 14 residues. V was pared by 8 bases and J by 1 base, with 12 bases between. CDR3 bases: TGTGCCAGCGGGTACAGGGACAGCAATCAGCCCCAGCATTTT. Residues: CASGYRDSNQPQHF.

This clone was seen just once. The chain combines TRBV15 with TRBJ1-4; 9 bases match TRBD1. CDR3 length: 15 amino acids. In germline, CDR1 is LNHNV, CDR2 YYDKDF (reference sequence). Germline trimming cut 4 bases from V and 7 bases from J; bases unmatched to any gene: 7. The CDR3 DNA sequence: TGTGCCACCAGCACACAGGGGGCTATGGGTGAAAAACTGTTTTTT. Its protein is CATSTQGAMGEKLFF.

V and J are TRBV10-3 and TRBJ2-7; perhaps D is TRBD1 or TRBD2 (6 bases each). The CDR3 runs to 15 residues. Germline CDR1 is ENHRY and CDR2 is SYGVKD. Trimming took off 7 bases at V and 2 bases at J, with 18 bases between the two ends. The CDR3 DNA reads TGTGCCATCACCTCTTCCGGGGGCTCTACCTACGAGCAGTACTTC. It encodes CAITSSGGSTYEQYF.

The chain carries TRBV11-2 and TRBJ2-2; a weak D match, TRBD2 (6 bases). Between the trimmed V and J ends, which lost 2 bases and 3 bases, there was a span of 19 bases. This CDR3 comprises 18 residues. In germline, CDR1 is SGHAT, CDR2 FQNNGV. The CDR3 DNA reads as TGTGCCAGCAGCTTATATCCTAGCGCAAGCTGGGACACCGGGGAGCTGTTTTTT. Protein sequence: CASSLYPSASWDTGELFF.

This chain links TRBV28 with TRBJ2-6, with TRBD2 matching 7 bases. The CDR3 covers 16 residues. Germline CDR1 reads MDHEN; CDR2 reads SYDVKM. V shed 5 bases, J shed 0 bases, and the junction held 4 bases outside the gene matches. CDR3 nucleotide sequence: TGTGCCAGCAGTCAGGGAGGGGACTCTGGGGCCAACGTCCTGACTTTC. Its protein is CASSQGGDSGANVLTF.

The chain's CDR3 is CASSFLGGDQETQYF. The CDR3 nucleotides read TGTGCCAGCAGTTTTTTAGGGGGGGACCAAGAGACCCAGTACTTC. This sequence joins TRBV28 and TRBJ2-5; TRBD2 is a possible D gene (7 bases). The CDR3 loop spans 15 amino acids. The germline gives CDR1 MDHEN, CDR2 SYDVKM. Trimming removed 3 bases from V and 0 bases from J, with 11 bases in between.

This clone was picked up one time. The gene calls are TRBV18 and TRBJ2-5; the D is unclear. Trimming stripped 6 bases from V and 1 base from J, with 12 bases between. The CDR3 is 14 amino acids. CDR1 and CDR2 from the germline V gene are KGHSH and LQKENI. The DNA for the CDR3 is TGTGCCAGCTCCCCCGTGACTGGCCAAGAGACCCAGTACTTC. This translates into CASSPVTGQETQYF.

The chain joins TRBV5-1 to TRBJ2-5; 14 positions match TRBD2. V was pared by 5 bases and J by 5 bases, with 8 bases of the junction left unmatched. This CDR3 spans 16 amino acids. The V gene's germline CDR1 is SGHRS and CDR2 YFSETQ. CDR3 DNA: TGCGCCAGCAGATCACAGGGACTAGCGGGAGTGGAGACCCAGTACTTC. Protein: CASRSQGLAGVETQYF.

V usage is TRBV18 and J usage is TRBJ2-1; 7 bases fit TRBD2. With 1 base clipped from V and 8 bases from J, the junction kept 8 bases outside the gene matches. The germline V gene has CDR1 KGHSH and CDR2 LQKENI. This CDR3 is built from 15 residues. In DNA form, the CDR3 reads TGTGCCAGCTCACCACAGGGGAGGGCGTTCGATGAGCAGTTCTTC. Its protein product is CASSPQGRAFDEQFF.

The J gene is TRBJ2-2, the V gene TRBV7-9; the D gene is possibly TRBD1 (6 bases). The CDR3 length is 16 residues. With 5 bases removed from V and 4 bases from J, the gap between germline ends came to 17 bases. CDR1 SEHNR and CDR2 FQNEAQ come from the germline V gene (reference sequence). The CDR3 protein is CASSPSGVGSTGELFF. The CDR3 DNA reads as TGTGCCAGCAGCCCCTCAGGGGTAGGGAGCACCGGGGAGCTGTTTTTT. Full variable domain (rest looked up from reference TRBV7-9 and TRBJ2-2): DTGVSQNPRHKITKRGQNVTFRCDPISEHNRLYWYRQTLGQGPEFLTYFQNEAQLEKSRLLSDRFSAERPKGSFSTLEIQRTEQGDSAMYLCASSPSGVGSTGELFFGEGSRLTVL.

This rearrangement joins TRBV4-3 to TRBJ1-2; no firm D call. The CDR3 consists of 15 residues. V was clipped by 0 bases and J by 4 bases, with 12 bases between them. In germline, CDR1 is LGHNA, CDR2 YSLEER. The CDR3 nucleotides are TGCGCCAGCAGCCAAGATTCGATGGATCTCTATGGCTACACCTTC. It translates to CASSQDSMDLYGYTF.

This chain links TRBV28 with TRBJ2-7, with D perhaps TRBD2 (6 bases). The CDR3 runs to 13 residues. CDR1 is MDHEN, CDR2 SYDVKM, per germline. The V gene lost 3 bases and the J gene lost 2 bases, with 8 bases spanning the gap. The CDR3 coding sequence is TGTGCCAGCAGTTTTGGAGGGACCTACGAGCAGTACTTC. Its protein is CASSFGGTYEQYF. The variable domain in full, completed from reference TRBV28 and TRBJ2-7, reads DVKVTQSSRYLVKRTGEKVFLECVQDMDHENMFWYRQDPGLGLRLIYFSYDVKMKEKGDIPEGYSVSREKKERFSLILESASTNQTSMYLCASSFGGTYEQYFGPGTRLTVT.

J is TRBJ2-1 and V is TRBV27, with 10 bases lining up with TRBD2. V lost 5 bases and J lost 2; bases outside the gene matches: 3. This CDR3 spans 15 amino acids. The V gene's germline CDR1 is MNHEY and CDR2 SMNVEV (reference sequence). CDR3 in amino acids: CASSPAGGPYNEQFF. The CDR3 DNA reads TGTGCCAGCAGTCCAGCGGGAGGGCCCTACAATGAGCAGTTCTTC.

The gene calls are TRBV7-2 and TRBJ2-1; perhaps TRBD2 as D (6 bases). CDR3 length equals 16 residues. Deletions cut 3 bases from V and 0 bases from J, with 12 bases between. In germline, CDR1 is SGHTA, CDR2 FQGNSA. CDR3 sequence reads: CASSFGTDVSYNEQFF. CDR3 bases: TGTGCCAGCAGCTTTGGGACTGACGTCTCCTACAATGAGCAGTTCTTC.

This chain links TRBV18 with TRBJ2-1; D gene uncertain. V was shortened by 3 bases and J by 12 bases, with 9 bases between the two germline ends. The CDR3 is made up of 11 amino acids. From germline, CDR1 is KGHSH and CDR2 LQKENI. The CDR3: CASSPDFLQFF. The CDR3, as DNA: TGTGCCAGCTCACCCGACTTCTTGCAGTTCTTC. Variable domain in full (rest from reference TRBV18 and TRBJ2-1): NAGVMQNPRHLVRRRGQEARLRCSPMKGHSHVYWYRQLPEEGLKFMVYLQKENIIDESGMPKERFSAEFPKEGPSILRIQQVVRGDSAAYFCASSPDFLQFFGPGTRLTVL.

The chain joins TRBV11-2 to TRBJ2-2; the D is unclear. The CDR3 is 13 amino acids. The V gene's germline CDR1 is SGHAT and CDR2 FQNNGV. V was shortened by 0 bases and J by 7 bases, with 6 bases between the two germline ends. CDR3 residues: CASSLEGLGELFF. CDR3 DNA sequence: TGTGCCAGCAGCTTAGAAGGTCTCGGGGAGCTGTTTTTT.

The chain employs TRBV29-1 and TRBJ2-7; no reliable D call. The CDR3 has 11 amino acids. Trimming pared 7 bases from V and 10 bases from J, leaving 17 bases between. CDR1 and CDR2 (germline): SQVTM, ANQGSEA. The CDR3: CSARSTESQYF. CDR3 DNA sequence: TGCAGCGCAAGATCAACAGAAAGTCAGTACTTC.

The chain employs TRBV18 and TRBJ2-1, with unresolved D. The germline V gene encodes CDR1 KGHSH and CDR2 LQKENI. This CDR3 has 15 amino acids. V lost 6 bases to trimming and J lost 0 bases, with 12 bases between them. The CDR3 here is CASSPSVGSYNEQFF. The CDR3 nucleotides are TGTGCCAGCTCTCCCTCGGTGGGCTCCTACAATGAGCAGTTCTTC.

The rearrangement links TRBV5-4 to TRBJ2-1; D uncertain. Trimming pared 4 bases from V and 4 bases from J, leaving 6 bases between. The germline V gene has CDR1 SGHNT and CDR2 YYREEE (reference sequence). The CDR3 has 12 amino acids. The CDR3 bases are TGTGCCAGCAGCCGCCAATACAATGAGCAGTTCTTC. Its translation: CASSRQYNEQFF.

The CDR3 nucleotides are TGTGCCAGCAGCTTGGGCAGGAGGCAAGAGACCCAGTACTTC. Its protein is CASSLGRRQETQYF. The rearrangement joins TRBV5-4 to TRBJ2-5; D is possibly TRBD2 (5 bases). The CDR3 spans 14 residues. V dropped 0 bases and J dropped 2 bases, with 8 bases sitting between them. Germline CDR1 reads SGHNT; CDR2 reads YYREEE (reference sequence).